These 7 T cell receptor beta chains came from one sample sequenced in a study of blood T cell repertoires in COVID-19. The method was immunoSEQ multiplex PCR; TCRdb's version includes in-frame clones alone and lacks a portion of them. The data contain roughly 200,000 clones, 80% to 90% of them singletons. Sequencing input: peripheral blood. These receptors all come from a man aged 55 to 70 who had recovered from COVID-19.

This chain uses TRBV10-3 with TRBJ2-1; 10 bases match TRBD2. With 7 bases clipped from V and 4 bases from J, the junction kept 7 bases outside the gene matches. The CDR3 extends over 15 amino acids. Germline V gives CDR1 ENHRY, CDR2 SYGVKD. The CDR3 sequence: CAITATSGLYNEQFF. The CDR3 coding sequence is TGTGCCATCACCGCGACTAGCGGGTTATACAATGAGCAGTTCTTC.

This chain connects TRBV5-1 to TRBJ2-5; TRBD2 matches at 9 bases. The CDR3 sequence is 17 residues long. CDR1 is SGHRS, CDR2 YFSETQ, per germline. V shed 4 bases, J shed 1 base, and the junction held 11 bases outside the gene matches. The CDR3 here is CASSPALAGPFQETQYF. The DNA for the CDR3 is TGCGCCAGCAGCCCGGCCCTAGCGGGGCCCTTCCAAGAGACCCAGTACTTC.

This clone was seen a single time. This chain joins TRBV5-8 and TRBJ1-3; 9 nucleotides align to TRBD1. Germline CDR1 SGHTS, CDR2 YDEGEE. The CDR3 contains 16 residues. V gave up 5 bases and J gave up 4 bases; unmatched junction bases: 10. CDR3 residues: CASSKETGTGGNTIYF. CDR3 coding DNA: TGTGCCAGCAGTAAAGAAACCGGGACAGGGGGAAACACCATATATTTT.

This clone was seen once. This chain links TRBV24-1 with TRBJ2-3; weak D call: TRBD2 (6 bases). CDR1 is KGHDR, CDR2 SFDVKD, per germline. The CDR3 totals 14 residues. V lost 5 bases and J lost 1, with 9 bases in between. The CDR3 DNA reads TGTGCCACCAGTGTTTGGGAGGGCACAGATACGCAGTATTTT. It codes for CATSVWEGTDTQYF.

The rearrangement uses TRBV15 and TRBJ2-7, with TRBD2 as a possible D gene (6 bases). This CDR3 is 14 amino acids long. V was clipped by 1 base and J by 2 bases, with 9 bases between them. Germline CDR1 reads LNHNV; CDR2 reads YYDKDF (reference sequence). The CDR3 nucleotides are TGTGCCACCAGCAGAGTGGAGGGTACCTACGAGCAGTACTTC. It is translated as CATSRVEGTYEQYF.

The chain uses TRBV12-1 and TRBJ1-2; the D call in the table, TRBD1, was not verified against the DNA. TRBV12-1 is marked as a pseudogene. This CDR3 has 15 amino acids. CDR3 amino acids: CASSLDTRDRDGYTF. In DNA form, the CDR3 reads TGTGCCAGCAGCTTGGACACCCGTGATAGGGATGGCTACACCTTC.

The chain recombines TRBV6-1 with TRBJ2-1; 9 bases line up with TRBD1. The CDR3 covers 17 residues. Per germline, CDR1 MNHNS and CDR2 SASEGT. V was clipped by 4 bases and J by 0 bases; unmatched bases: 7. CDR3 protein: CASSGGTGILSYNEQFF. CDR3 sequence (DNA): TGTGCCAGCAGTGGGGGGACAGGGATACTCTCCTACAATGAGCAGTTCTTC.